Listed here is a single T cell receptor beta chain. There is no known antigen for this receptor. No quality values exist for individual bases; no much larger clone is one base distant. The study deep-sequenced TCR repertoires of sorted CD4+ and CD8+ blood T cells from severe aplastic anemia patients and healthy subjects. Ficoll-Paque density gradient centrifugation was used to isolate peripheral blood mononuclear cells. Before DNA extraction, CD4+ and CD8+ T cells were sorted with FACS or magnetic beads. The source of the sample is a study of CD8+CD57+ T cells in acquired aplastic anemia (dated by TCRdb to 2016 to 2019). With respect to the entire study: DNA extracted from sorted CD4+ and CD8+ cells had a mean of roughly 3.4 ug, with a range of roughly 0.17 to 27.4 ug. An average of around 9.8 million reads for CD4+ cells and 11 million to 12 million reads for CD8+ cells was obtained from healthy donor samples.

Study-level results and caveats: Patients and healthy controls showed no significant difference in CD8+ Simpson's diversity (P=0.060). Although some 28 CD8+ CDR3 sequences were shared by patients and controls, these sequences appeared highly expressed in patients and within the immunodominant clones of patients.

The CDR3 has 15 amino acids, counting the end cysteine and phenylalanine. The entry retains the CDR3 DNA only, 45 bases that are in frame from base 1. From a lookup of the germline V gene, CDR1 and CDR2 are SNHLY and FYNNEI. Here V drops 3 bases and J drops 4 bases, and the junction holds 6 bases not matched to any gene. Genomic DNA served as template for TCR beta VDJ combination and CDR3 sequence profiling. An Illumina HiSeq 2000 was the platform used for TCR repertoire sequencing. The original pipeline was this. Repertoires were assessed using TRBV/TRBJ rearrangement plots, CDR3 size and DJ length profiles, and Simpson's diversity index. The immunodominant clone was defined as the most abundant DNA sequence in deep sequencing data. CDR3 amino acid sequences were checked for sharing between subjects and were compared against published repertoires and the VDJdb database. The public reads were reprocessed in TCRdb via fastp at Q25 and MiXCR, keeping in-frame beta chains. Rows merge per CDR3 protein into single entries with the most common DNA and genes. V and J calls and clone size were set by TCRdb, not the authors. This sample gives around 400,000 distinct CDR3 sequences in total; roughly 68% of them show up just once. 3.5% to 4.5% of the sample rests with the top ten.

Sequencing was done on a sample of sorted CD4+, CD8+, or CD8+CD57+ T cells (not recorded which) from PBMCs. Recombination connected TRBV2 to TRBJ2-1, and 7 junctional nucleotides match TRBD1. This clonotype was sampled from a human donor in good health, serving as a control. The DNA sequence follows: TGTGCCAGCAGTGAGGGGCCGGGACAGTACAATGAGCAGTTCTTC. Its protein reads: CASSEGPGQYNEQFF.